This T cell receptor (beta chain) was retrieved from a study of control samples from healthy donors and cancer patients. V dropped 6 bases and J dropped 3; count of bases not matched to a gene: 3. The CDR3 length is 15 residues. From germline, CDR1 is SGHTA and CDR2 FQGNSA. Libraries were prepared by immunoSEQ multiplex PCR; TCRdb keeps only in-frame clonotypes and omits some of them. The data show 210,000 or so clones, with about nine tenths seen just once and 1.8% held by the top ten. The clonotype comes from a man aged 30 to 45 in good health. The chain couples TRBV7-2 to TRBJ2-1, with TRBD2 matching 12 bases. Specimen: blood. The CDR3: CASRPLAGGYNEQFF. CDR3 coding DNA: TGTGCCAGCAGACCACTAGCGGGGGGCTACAATGAGCAGTTCTTC.